The 19 T cell receptor beta chains listed next were all sequenced from one sample in a study of cytomegalovirus exposure and HLA in healthy donors (dated by TCRdb to the late 2010s). The library was produced with the immunoSEQ multiplex PCR assay. For the multiplex PCR, a mixture combining 60 forward primers for TCR Vbeta segments and 13 reverse primers for TCR Jbeta segments was used. TCRdb mirrors the immuneACCESS table, restricted to in-frame sequences. Some clones are absent from its copies; in checked studies, under half trace to an unresolved V gene, and the reason for the others is unknown. Counted in this sample were over 150,000 clones; around 79% of them appeared once. The top ten clones comprise around 4% of the sample. The sequencing sample was made of PBMCs. The receptors derive from a man aged 35-49 years in good health and CMV-seronegative.

J is TRBJ2-7 and V is TRBV7-9; no definite D call. V was pared by 0 bases and J by 1 base, with 4 bases between. This CDR3 has 13 residues. Germline CDR1 SEHNR, CDR2 FQNEAQ (reference sequence). DNA for the CDR3: TGTGCCAGCAGCTTAGCCCTTTCCTACGAGCAGTACTTC. Translating it yields CASSLALSYEQYF.

This chain uses TRBV14 with TRBJ2-1; the D is unclear. V gave up 6 bases and J gave up 7 bases, with 4 bases separating them. This CDR3 is 10 amino acids long. Looked up from germline, CDR1 is SGHDN and CDR2 is FVKESK. Here the CDR3 reads CASSPNEQFF. Here the CDR3 DNA reads TGTGCCAGCAGTCCGAATGAGCAGTTCTTC.

This clone was detected a few times. CDR3 DNA sequence: TGCGCCAGCAGCTTAAACACAGGGCGTTCACCCCTCCACTTT. Amino acid sequence: CASSLNTGRSPLHF. This sequence joins TRBV5-1 and TRBJ1-6; D possibly corresponds to TRBD1 (6 bases). The germline CDR1 and CDR2 sequences are SGHRS and YFSETQ. V was shortened by 2 bases and J by 9 bases, with 12 bases between the two germline ends. CDR3 length equals 14 residues.

The chain combines TRBV7-9 with TRBJ1-3; 8 bases fit TRBD1. Germline CDR1 is SEHNR and CDR2 is FQNEAQ (reference sequence). This CDR3 spans 16 amino acids. J gave up 1 base and V 5 bases, and 7 bases lay outside the gene matches. The CDR3 here is CASSIGQGRSGNTIYF. Here the CDR3 DNA reads TGTGCCAGCAGCATCGGACAGGGAAGGTCTGGAAACACCATATATTTT. Drawing the rest from reference TRBV7-9 and TRBJ1-3, the complete variable domain is DTGVSQNPRHKITKRGQNVTFRCDPISEHNRLYWYRQTLGQGPEFLTYFQNEAQLEKSRLLSDRFSAERPKGSFSTLEIQRTEQGDSAMYLCASSIGQGRSGNTIYFGEGSWLTVV.

The chain carries TRBV7-8 and TRBJ1-2, with 7 nucleotides matching TRBD1. Germline loops: CDR1 SGHVS, CDR2 FQNEAQ. CDR3 length: 16 residues. After removal of 0 bases from V and 3 bases from J, the junction contained 7 bases not matched to a gene. The CDR3 is CASSLAGTAGYYGYTF. The CDR3 region has the DNA TGTGCCAGCAGCTTAGCGGGGACAGCGGGTTACTATGGCTACACCTTC.

This rearrangement joins TRBV5-1 to TRBJ1-2, with D maybe TRBD1 (5 bases). The germline V and J ends were trimmed by 3 bases and 3 bases, with 18 bases remaining between them. The V gene's germline CDR1 is SGHRS and CDR2 YFSETQ. This CDR3 has 16 amino acids. CDR3 residues: CASSSFPLQGHYGYTF. CDR3 sequence (DNA): TGCGCCAGCAGCTCTTTCCCCCTGCAGGGCCACTATGGCTACACCTTC.

The chain is built from TRBV7-2 and TRBJ2-5; 7 bases map to TRBD2. The J call is uncertain, as TRBJ2-7 better fits the DNA end. The germline gives CDR1 SGHTA, CDR2 FQGNSA. CDR3 length equals 15 residues. CDR3: CASSLMGGSSYEQYF. As DNA, the CDR3 is TGTGCCAGCAGCTTAATGGGGGGGAGCTCCTACGAGCAGTACTTC.

The chain links TRBV5-1 to TRBJ1-6, with 8 bases fitting TRBD1. The CDR3 runs to 15 residues. CDR1 is SGHRS and CDR2 is YFSETQ in the germline V gene. V was pared by 4 bases and J by 5 bases, with 5 bases of the junction left unmatched. The CDR3 sequence is CASSAGGLDNSPLHF. CDR3 coding DNA: TGCGCCAGCAGCGCAGGGGGCTTGGATAATTCACCCCTCCACTTT.

The chain is built from TRBV6-5 and TRBJ1-1; 8 nucleotides match TRBD1. J was trimmed by 5 bases and V by 4 bases; bases with no gene match: 3. CDR3 size: 13 residues. Looked up from germline, CDR1 is MNHEY and CDR2 is SVGAGI. The CDR3 sequence is CASSSRGPTEAFF. CDR3 DNA sequence: TGTGCCAGCAGTTCCAGGGGGCCGACTGAAGCTTTCTTT.

The rearrangement links TRBV9 to TRBJ1-3; a possible D gene is TRBD1 (5 bases). Per the germline V gene, CDR1 is SGDLS and CDR2 is YYNGEE. This CDR3 region has 15 residues. The V and J ends lost 3 bases and 1 base respectively, with 11 bases between them. CDR3 amino acids: CASSGGEISGNTIYF. CDR3 bases: TGTGCCAGCAGCGGGGGGGAGATTTCTGGAAACACCATATATTTT.

This chain links TRBV29-1 with TRBJ1-2; 7 bases align to TRBD1. The V segment lost 3 bases and the J segment 4 bases; nucleotides outside the gene matches: 11. Germline CDR1 reads SQVTM; CDR2 reads ANQGSEA. The CDR3 consists of 15 residues. The CDR3 loop is CSVERDFRDSYGYTF. DNA of the CDR3: TGCAGCGTTGAGAGAGACTTCCGGGACAGCTATGGCTACACCTTC.

The chain has TRBV5-1 and TRBJ1-4; TRBD1 might be the D (5 bases). CDR3 length: 15 residues. The germline V gene encodes CDR1 SGHRS and CDR2 YFSETQ. Trimming shortened V by 3 bases and J by 4 bases, and 13 bases separated the two germline ends. The CDR3 DNA follows: TGCGCCAGCAGCTGGGGGACGCGGGGTAATGAAAAACTGTTTTTT. Translating it yields CASSWGTRGNEKLFF. Together with reference TRBV5-1 and TRBJ1-4, the CDR3 gives the full variable domain: KAGVTQTPRYLIKTRGQQVTLSCSPISGHRSVSWYQQTPGQGLQFLFEYFSETQRNKGNFPGRFSGRQFSNSRSEMNVSTLELGDSALYLCASSWGTRGNEKLFFGSGTQLSVL.

The chain combines TRBV27 with TRBJ2-1; 8 bases match TRBD2. The CDR3 has 18 residues. In germline, CDR1 is MNHEY, CDR2 SMNVEV (reference sequence). Trimming at V came to 7 bases and at J to 4 bases, leaving 18 bases not matched to a gene. The DNA of the CDR3 is TGTGCCAGCACGCCCCAGTGGGTAGGAGAGCGGGGGTACAATGAGCAGTTCTTC. This translates into CASTPQWVGERGYNEQFF.

This chain connects TRBV28 to TRBJ1-5; 11 bases fit TRBD1. Trimming at V came to 5 bases and at J to 6 bases, leaving 9 bases not matched to a gene. This CDR3 is 16 amino acids long. Germline V gene lookup returns CDR1 MDHEN and CDR2 SYDVKM. CDR3 loop: CASSMSQGTGGQPQHF. Written as DNA, the CDR3 is TGTGCCAGCAGTATGAGCCAGGGGACAGGGGGTCAGCCCCAGCATTTT.

The chain carries TRBV14 and TRBJ1-4; D ambiguous. Germline V CDR1 and CDR2: SGHDN, FVKESK. Trimming cost V 5 bases and J 3 bases, with 16 bases left between them. The CDR3 length is 16 residues. CDR3 in amino acids: CASSEWRRSANEKLFF. In DNA form, the CDR3 reads TGTGCCAGCAGCGAGTGGAGGAGGAGTGCTAATGAAAAACTGTTTTTT.

This clone occurred once. The chain is built from TRBV5-4 and TRBJ2-2; perhaps TRBD2 as D (5 bases). The CDR3 loop spans 15 amino acids. CDR1 and CDR2 from the germline V gene are SGHNT and YYREEE (reference sequence). With 1 base removed from V and 4 bases from J, the gap between germline ends came to 11 bases. CDR3 DNA sequence: TGTGCCAGCAGCTTGAGTGAGGCGGGCACCGGGGAGCTGTTTTTT. This codes for CASSLSEAGTGELFF. Based on the CDR3 plus reference TRBV5-4 and TRBJ2-2, the full variable domain is ETGVTQSPTHLIKTRGQQVTLRCSSQSGHNTVSWYQQALGQGPQFIFQYYREEENGRGNFPPRFSGLQFPNYSSELNVNALELDDSALYLCASSLSEAGTGELFFGEGSRLTVL.

The rearrangement joins TRBV7-2 to TRBJ2-3; D may be TRBD2 (6 bases). V lost 5 bases and J 9 bases, leaving 9 bases between the germline ends. Germline CDR1 and CDR2: SGHTA and FQGNSA. This CDR3 comprises 11 residues. CDR3 nucleotide sequence: TGTGCCAGCAGCACGGGGGACACGCAGTATTTT. Encoded protein: CASSTGDTQYF.

J is TRBJ2-7 and V is TRBV19; D is ambiguous. This CDR3 is built from 15 residues. From germline, CDR1 is LNHDA and CDR2 SQIVND (reference sequence). V dropped 3 bases and J dropped 4 bases, with 16 bases sitting between them. The CDR3 DNA reads TGTGCCAGTAGTATGGCCCCGGCGGTTGTATACGAGCAGTACTTC. As protein: CASSMAPAVVYEQYF.

This chain joins TRBV5-1 and TRBJ2-5; possibly TRBD1 for D (5 bases). The germline V gene encodes CDR1 SGHRS and CDR2 YFSETQ. V lost 1 base to trimming and J lost 2 bases, with 15 bases between them. The CDR3 runs 16 residues. The chain's CDR3 is CASSLFLTAQQETQYF. The DNA of the CDR3 is TGCGCCAGCAGCTTGTTTCTGACAGCCCAGCAAGAGACCCAGTACTTC.